Shown below are 20 T cell receptor beta chains from a single sample sequenced in a study of T cell repertoires in cytomegalovirus infection. No cognate antigen is known for these TCRs. TCRdb reprocessed the reads via MiXCR and lists one record per CDR3 protein. The sample holds about a million distinct CDR3 sequences, roughly 30% seen once. Source: cultured CD8+ T cells from PBMCs, taken from culture after CMV antigen stimulation. The receptors were sampled from a human donor in good health (CMV status not recorded). Some clones in this sample may be carry-over from other donors' samples.

About this clonotype itself: Relative to the germline gene, one junction end is altered; a read error may explain this. This chain uses TRBV7-2 with TRBJ2-3, with 11 bases identical to TRBD2. In germline, CDR1 is SGHTA, CDR2 FQGNSA. CDR3 length: 20 residues. CDR3 sequence reads: CASSLVALLSGGAPTDAQYF. Here the CDR3 DNA reads TGTGCCAGCAGCTTAGTAGCGCTCCTTAGCGGGGGGGCTCCGACAGATGCGCAGTATTTT.

This rearrangement joins TRBV12-3 or TRBV12-4 to TRBJ2-7; TRBD1 is a possible D gene (6 bases). The CDR3 sequence is 13 residues long. V dropped 4 bases and J dropped 5 bases, with 12 bases sitting between them. The CDR3, as DNA: TGTGCCAGCAGTTCCAGGGGTCTCGACGAGCAGTACTTC. This sequence encodes CASSSRGLDEQYF.

CDR3 DNA sequence: TGTGCCAGCAGTTACATGCGGGGGCCCAACCAAGAGACCCAGTACTTC. Protein sequence: CASSYMRGPNQETQYF. This chain links TRBV6-6 with TRBJ2-5; D perhaps matches TRBD2 (7 bases). Germline values: CDR1 MNHNY, CDR2 SVGAGI (reference sequence). Trimming shortened V by 2 bases and J by 0 bases, and 13 bases separated the two germline ends. The length of the CDR3 is 16 residues.

This clonotype was detected a few times. This chain's CDR3 is CASSSVERGFYTDTQYF. CDR3 in DNA: TGTGCCAGCAGCTCCGTAGAGCGGGGATTTTACACAGATACGCAGTATTTT. The chain recombines TRBV7-9 with TRBJ2-3; 7 bases align to TRBD2. This CDR3 spans 17 amino acids. The V and J ends lost 4 bases and 2 bases, in that order; junction bases with no gene match: 12. Germline assignment: CDR1 SEHNR and CDR2 FQNEAQ (reference sequence).

The rearrangement uses TRBV12-5 and TRBJ2-3, with 8 bases matching TRBD2. Germline trimming cut 4 bases from V and 0 bases from J; bases unmatched to any gene: 15. The CDR3 covers 19 residues. The V gene's germline CDR1 is LGHNT and CDR2 FRNRAP. CDR3 residues: CASGWGGTRTIPSTDTQYF. The CDR3 region has the DNA TGTGCTAGTGGTTGGGGGGGGACTAGAACGATTCCTAGCACAGATACGCAGTATTTT.

This clonotype was seen a few times. The genes are TRBV28 and TRBJ2-1; a weak D match, TRBD2 (6 bases). The CDR3 is 14 amino acids. The V end lost 6 bases, the J end lost 6 bases, and 15 bases lay between the germline ends. Germline loops: CDR1 MDHEN, CDR2 SYDVKM. CDR3 nucleotides: TGTGCCAGCAGCTATCAGACTAGAGTCAATGAGCAGTTCTTC. Its protein is CASSYQTRVNEQFF. Together with reference TRBV28 and TRBJ2-1, the CDR3 gives the full variable domain: DVKVTQSSRYLVKRTGEKVFLECVQDMDHENMFWYRQDPGLGLRLIYFSYDVKMKEKGDIPEGYSVSREKKERFSLILESASTNQTSMYLCASSYQTRVNEQFFGPGTRLTVL.

This chain links TRBV5-1 with TRBJ2-1; the match to TRBD2 covers 15 bases. CDR1 is SGHRS and CDR2 is YFSETQ in the germline V gene. Trimming took 4 bases from V and 7 from J; bases not matched to a gene: 9. The CDR3 runs to 17 residues. The CDR3: CASSPWTSGGAWNEQFF. In DNA form, the CDR3 reads TGCGCCAGCAGCCCCTGGACTAGCGGGGGGGCATGGAATGAGCAGTTCTTC. Full variable domain (rest looked up from reference TRBV5-1 and TRBJ2-1): KAGVTQTPRYLIKTRGQQVTLSCSPISGHRSVSWYQQTPGQGLQFLFEYFSETQRNKGNFPGRFSGRQFSNSRSEMNVSTLELGDSALYLCASSPWTSGGAWNEQFFGPGTRLTVL.

The CDR3 loop is CASGPGNGELFF. CDR3 DNA: TGTGCTAGTGGTCCAGGCAACGGGGAGCTGTTTTTT. This sequence joins TRBV12-5 and TRBJ2-2; D gene unclear. The CDR3 loop spans 12 amino acids. Per the germline V gene, CDR1 is LGHNT and CDR2 is FRNRAP. Between the trimmed V and J ends, which lost 5 bases and 7 bases, there was a span of 8 bases.

The rearrangement links TRBV12-5 to TRBJ2-3, with 9 bases fitting TRBD2. Germline V lookup: CDR1 LGHNT, CDR2 FRNRAP. The V segment lost 6 bases and the J segment 6 bases; nucleotides outside the gene matches: 10. The CDR3 loop spans 15 amino acids. The CDR3 nucleotides read TGTGCTAGTGGCGACACTAGCGGGTCGTTGGATACGCAGTATTTT. It encodes CASGDTSGSLDTQYF. Drawing the rest from reference TRBV12-5 and TRBJ2-3, the complete variable domain is DARVTQTPRHKVTEMGQEVTMRCQPILGHNTVFWYRQTMMQGLELLAYFRNRAPLDDSGMPKDRFSAEMPDATLATLKIQPSEPRDSAVYFCASGDTSGSLDTQYFGPGTRLTVL.

The sample holds a few counts of this clonotype. The chain uses TRBV5-8 and TRBJ1-4; 8 bases align to TRBD1. This CDR3 spans 16 amino acids. The V segment lost 1 base and the J segment 5 bases; nucleotides outside the gene matches: 7. Germline V gene lookup returns CDR1 SGHTS and CDR2 YDEGEE. CDR3 protein: CASSLYWTGPNEKLFF. The CDR3, as DNA: TGTGCCAGCAGCTTGTACTGGACAGGGCCCAATGAAAAACTGTTTTTT.

The J gene is TRBJ2-3, the V gene TRBV19; the D gene could be TRBD1 or TRBD2 (5 bases each). CDR3 length equals 14 residues. Germline-derived CDR1 and CDR2 are LNHDA and SQIVND (reference sequence). Trimming cost V 2 bases and J 5 bases, with 11 bases left between them. The CDR3 coding sequence is TGTGCCAGTAGTATATGGGACGTAAGAGATACGCAGTATTTT. Protein sequence: CASSIWDVRDTQYF.

This clonotype was found a few times. V usage is TRBV7-9 and J usage is TRBJ2-5; 7 nucleotides align to TRBD2. Trimming took 4 bases from V and 4 from J; bases not matched to a gene: 9. This CDR3 is 15 amino acids long. Germline values: CDR1 SEHNR, CDR2 FQNEAQ (reference sequence). CDR3 amino acids: CASSSPIGGGETQYF. CDR3 nucleotide sequence: TGTGCCAGCAGCTCCCCTATCGGCGGGGGAGAGACCCAGTACTTC.

This clonotype has a handful of counts. The chain combines TRBV9 with TRBJ2-2; D may be TRBD1 (6 bases). The ends were cut back, 1 base at V and 2 bases at J, with 15 bases in the middle. Germline CDR1 reads SGDLS; CDR2 reads YYNGEE. This CDR3 comprises 17 residues. The chain's CDR3 is CASSVRSDRTNTGELFF. The CDR3 coding sequence is TGTGCCAGCAGCGTACGTTCGGACAGAACTAACACCGGGGAGCTGTTTTTT.

This clonotype was detected a few times. This sequence joins TRBV6-1 and TRBJ2-2; D unresolved. This CDR3 is built from 13 residues. V lost 7 bases and J lost 8, with 14 bases in between. CDR1 is MNHNS and CDR2 is SASEGT in the germline V gene. The CDR3 nucleotides are TGTGCCAGCACACCACTTCGCTCTGGGGAGCTGTTTTTT. Amino acid sequence: CASTPLRSGELFF.

This chain joins TRBV6-1 and TRBJ1-5; 8 bases match TRBD1. Germline lookup yields CDR1 MNHNS and CDR2 SASEGT. The CDR3 contains 15 residues. J lost 1 base, V lost 4 bases, and 3 bases had no gene match. CDR3 region: CASSVRDRSNQPQHF. The CDR3 region has the DNA TGTGCCAGCAGTGTCCGGGACAGGAGCAATCAGCCCCAGCATTTT.

This clonotype was picked up a small number of times. The chain links TRBV6-2 or TRBV6-3 to TRBJ2-7, with D possibly being TRBD1 (6 bases). Germline values: CDR1 MNHEY, CDR2 SVGEGT. Trimming cost V 8 bases and J 3 bases, with 17 bases left between them. This CDR3 has 14 residues. In DNA form, the CDR3 reads TGTGCCAGCGGCTTGGATGGGACACTCTACGAGCAGTACGTC. Residues: CASGLDGTLYEQYV.

The chain employs TRBV6-1 and TRBJ1-5, with 7 bases that match TRBD1. The J segment lost 0 bases and the V segment lost 2 bases, leaving 10 bases of the junction unmatched. CDR3 length: 18 amino acids. Per the germline V gene, CDR1 is MNHNS and CDR2 is SASEGT. The CDR3 DNA reads TGTGCCAGCAGTGAAAAACGGGACAGCTCTTATAGCAATCAGCCCCAGCATTTT. The encoded protein is CASSEKRDSSYSNQPQHF.

This clonotype was picked up a small number of times. The chain links TRBV19 to TRBJ1-1, with 9 bases aligning to TRBD1. After removal of 5 bases from V and 6 bases from J, the junction contained 10 bases not matched to a gene. The CDR3 consists of 15 residues. Germline CDR1 LNHDA, CDR2 SQIVND (reference sequence). CDR3 region: CASSHLEGQGSEAFF. CDR3 bases: TGTGCCAGTAGTCATCTCGAGGGACAGGGATCTGAAGCTTTCTTT.

This clonotype was picked up many times. The chain employs TRBV7-2 and TRBJ1-4; 10 positions agree with TRBD1. Germline V gene lookup returns CDR1 SGHTA and CDR2 FQGNSA. With V trimmed by 0 bases and J by 8 bases, 15 bases remained unmatched. This CDR3 is 19 amino acids long. CDR3 amino acids: CASSLAPDRGRGFKEKLFF. The CDR3, as DNA: TGTGCCAGCAGCTTAGCACCTGACAGGGGGCGAGGGTTTAAGGAAAAACTGTTTTTT.

The rearrangement uses TRBV7-6 and TRBJ1-4; weak D call: TRBD1 (6 bases). Germline CDR1 SGHVS, CDR2 FNYEAQ. This CDR3 contains 15 residues. Trimming took 0 bases from V and 4 from J, leaving 9 bases between them. The DNA for the CDR3 is TGTGCCAGCAGCTTAGCCCCGGACAGTAATGAAAAACTGTTTTTT. Translating it yields CASSLAPDSNEKLFF.